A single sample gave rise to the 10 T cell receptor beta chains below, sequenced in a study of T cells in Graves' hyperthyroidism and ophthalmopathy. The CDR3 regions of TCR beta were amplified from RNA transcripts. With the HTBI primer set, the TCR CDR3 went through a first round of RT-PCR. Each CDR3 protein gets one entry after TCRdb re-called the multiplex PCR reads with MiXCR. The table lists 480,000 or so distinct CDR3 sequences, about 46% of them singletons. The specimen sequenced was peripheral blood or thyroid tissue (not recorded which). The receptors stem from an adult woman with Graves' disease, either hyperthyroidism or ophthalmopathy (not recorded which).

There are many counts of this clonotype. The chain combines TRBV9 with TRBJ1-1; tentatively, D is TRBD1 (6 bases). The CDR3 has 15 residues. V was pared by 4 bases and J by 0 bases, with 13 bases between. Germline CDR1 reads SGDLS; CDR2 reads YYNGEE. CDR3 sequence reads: CASSSLQGVNTEAFF. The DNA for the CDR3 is TGTGCCAGCAGCTCACTACAGGGAGTGAACACTGAAGCTTTCTTT.

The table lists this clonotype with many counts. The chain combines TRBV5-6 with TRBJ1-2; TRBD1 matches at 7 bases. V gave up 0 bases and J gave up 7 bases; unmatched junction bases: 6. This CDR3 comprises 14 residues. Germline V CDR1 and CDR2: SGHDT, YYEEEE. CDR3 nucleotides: TGTGCCAGCAGCTTGGCCGGGACAGCCTTTGGCTACACCTTC. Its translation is CASSLAGTAFGYTF.

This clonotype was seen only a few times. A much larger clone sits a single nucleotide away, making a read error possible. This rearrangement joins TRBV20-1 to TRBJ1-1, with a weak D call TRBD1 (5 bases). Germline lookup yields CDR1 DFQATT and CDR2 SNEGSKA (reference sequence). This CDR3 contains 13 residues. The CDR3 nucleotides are TGCAGTGCTACGGACACCAGGAATACTGAACCTTTCTTT. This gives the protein CSATDTRNTEPFF.

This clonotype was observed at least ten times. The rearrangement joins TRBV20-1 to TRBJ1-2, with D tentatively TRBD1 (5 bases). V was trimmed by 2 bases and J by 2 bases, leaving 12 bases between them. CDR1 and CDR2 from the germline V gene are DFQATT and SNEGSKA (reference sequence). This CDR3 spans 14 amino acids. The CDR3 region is CSARPLGGNYGYTF. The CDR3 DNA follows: TGCAGTGCTAGACCCTTGGGGGGAAACTATGGCTACACCTTC.

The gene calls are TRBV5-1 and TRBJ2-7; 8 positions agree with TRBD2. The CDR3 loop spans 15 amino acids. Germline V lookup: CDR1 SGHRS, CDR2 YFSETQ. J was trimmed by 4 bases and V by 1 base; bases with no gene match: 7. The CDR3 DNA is TGCGCCAGCAGCTTGACCGGGACTAGTGGGTACGAGCAGTACTTC. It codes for CASSLTGTSGYEQYF.

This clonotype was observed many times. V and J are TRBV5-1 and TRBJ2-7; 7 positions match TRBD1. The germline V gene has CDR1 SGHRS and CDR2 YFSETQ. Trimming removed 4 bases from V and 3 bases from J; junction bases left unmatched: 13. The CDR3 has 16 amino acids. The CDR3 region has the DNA TGCGCCAGCAGCGTACACCCGGGACAGCCTGACTACGAGCAGTACTTC. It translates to CASSVHPGQPDYEQYF. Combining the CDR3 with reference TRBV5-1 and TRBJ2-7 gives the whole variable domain KAGVTQTPRYLIKTRGQQVTLSCSPISGHRSVSWYQQTPGQGLQFLFEYFSETQRNKGNFPGRFSGRQFSNSRSEMNVSTLELGDSALYLCASSVHPGQPDYEQYFGPGTRLTVT.

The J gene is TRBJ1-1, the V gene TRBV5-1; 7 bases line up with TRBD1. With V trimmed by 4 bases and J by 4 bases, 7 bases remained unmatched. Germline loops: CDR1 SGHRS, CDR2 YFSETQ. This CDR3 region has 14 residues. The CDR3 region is CASSPGQTGTEAFF. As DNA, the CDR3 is TGCGCCAGCAGCCCGGGACAGACTGGCACTGAAGCTTTCTTT.

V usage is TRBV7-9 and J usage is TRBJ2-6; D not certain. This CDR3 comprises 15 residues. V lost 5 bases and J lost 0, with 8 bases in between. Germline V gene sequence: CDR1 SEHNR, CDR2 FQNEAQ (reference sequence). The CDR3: CASSPRLSGANVLTF. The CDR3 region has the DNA TGTGCCAGCAGCCCCCGTCTCTCTGGGGCCAACGTCCTGACTTTC.

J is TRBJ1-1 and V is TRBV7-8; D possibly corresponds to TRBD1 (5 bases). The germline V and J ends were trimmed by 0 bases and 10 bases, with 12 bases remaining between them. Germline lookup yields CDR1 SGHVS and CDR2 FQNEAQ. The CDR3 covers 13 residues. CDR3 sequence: CASSLAKARGAFF. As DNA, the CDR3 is TGTGCCAGCAGCTTAGCGAAGGCGAGGGGAGCTTTCTTT. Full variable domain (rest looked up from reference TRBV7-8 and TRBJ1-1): GAGVSQSPRYKVAKRGQDVALRCDPISGHVSLFWYQQALGQGPEFLTYFQNEAQLDKSGLPSDRFFAERPEGSVSTLKIQRTQQEDSAVYLCASSLAKARGAFFGQGTRLTVV.

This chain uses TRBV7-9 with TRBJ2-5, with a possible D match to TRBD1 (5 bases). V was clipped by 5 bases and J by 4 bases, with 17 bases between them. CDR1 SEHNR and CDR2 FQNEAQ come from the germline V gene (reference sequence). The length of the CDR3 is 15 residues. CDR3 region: CASSAVQGTGETQYF. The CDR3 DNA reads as TGTGCCAGCAGCGCCGTTCAGGGAACTGGAGAGACCCAGTACTTC.